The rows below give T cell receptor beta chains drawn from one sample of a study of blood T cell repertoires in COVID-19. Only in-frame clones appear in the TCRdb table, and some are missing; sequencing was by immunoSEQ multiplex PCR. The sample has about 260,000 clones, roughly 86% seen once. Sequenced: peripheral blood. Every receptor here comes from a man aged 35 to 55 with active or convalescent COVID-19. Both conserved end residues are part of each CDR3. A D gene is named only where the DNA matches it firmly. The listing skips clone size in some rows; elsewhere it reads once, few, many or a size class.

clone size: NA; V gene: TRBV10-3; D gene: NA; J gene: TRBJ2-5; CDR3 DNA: TGTGCCATCAGTGAGTCGATCAGGGAAGAGACCCAGTACTTC; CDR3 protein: CAISESIREETQYF
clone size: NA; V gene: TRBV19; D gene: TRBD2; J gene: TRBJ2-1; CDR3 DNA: TGTGCCAGTAGTCCCCGGGCGGGAGCGGGGGGGGAGGAGTTCTTC; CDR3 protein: CASSPRAGAGGEEFF
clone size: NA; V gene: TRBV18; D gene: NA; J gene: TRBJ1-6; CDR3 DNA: TGTGCCAGCTCACCAGATGGGGGGGATTCACCCCTCCACTTT; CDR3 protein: CASSPDGGDSPLHF
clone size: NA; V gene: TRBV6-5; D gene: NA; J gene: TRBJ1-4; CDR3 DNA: TGTGCCAGCAGTCAAAGAGGCGGGAAACTGTTTTTT; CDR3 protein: CASSQRGGKLFF
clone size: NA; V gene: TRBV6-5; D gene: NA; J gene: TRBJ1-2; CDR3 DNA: TGTGCCGCCAGGGGATCGGACTATGGCTACACCTTC; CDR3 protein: CAARGSDYGYTF
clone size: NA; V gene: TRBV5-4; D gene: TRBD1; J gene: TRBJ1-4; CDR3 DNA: TGTGCCAGCAGCTTGCTACCAACAGGGGAGTACGGTGAAAAACTGTTTTTT; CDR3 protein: CASSLLPTGEYGEKLFF
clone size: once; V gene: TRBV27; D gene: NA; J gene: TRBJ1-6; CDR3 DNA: TGTGCCAGCAGTTCCGCCAGAAATTCACCCCTCCACTTT; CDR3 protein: CASSSARNSPLHF
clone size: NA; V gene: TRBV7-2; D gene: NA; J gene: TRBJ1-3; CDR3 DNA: TGTGCCAGCAGCTTAGATGGTAGTCGAAACACCATATATTTT; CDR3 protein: CASSLDGSRNTIYF
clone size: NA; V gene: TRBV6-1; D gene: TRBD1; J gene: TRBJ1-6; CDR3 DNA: TGTGCCAGCAGTGCCCTCTGGACAGGGGACAATTCACCCCTCCACTTT; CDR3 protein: CASSALWTGDNSPLHF
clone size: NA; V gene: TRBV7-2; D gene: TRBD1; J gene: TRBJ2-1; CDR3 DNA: TGTGCCAGCAGCTTAGTGGGGACAGAGTGGAATGAGCAGTTCTTC; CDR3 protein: CASSLVGTEWNEQFF
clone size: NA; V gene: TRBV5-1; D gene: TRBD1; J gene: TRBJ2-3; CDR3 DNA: TGCGCCAGCAGCCCGGGACAGCCCACAGATACGCAGTATTTT; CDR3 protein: CASSPGQPTDTQYF
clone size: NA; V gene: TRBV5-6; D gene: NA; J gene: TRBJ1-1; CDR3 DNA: TGTGCCAGCAGCTTGGATAGGAACACTGAAGCTTTCTTT; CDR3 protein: CASSLDRNTEAFF
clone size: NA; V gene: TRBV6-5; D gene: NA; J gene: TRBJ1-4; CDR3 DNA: TGTGCCAGCAGCCCCGGACTGGGTAATGAAAAACTGTTTTTT; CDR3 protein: CASSPGLGNEKLFF
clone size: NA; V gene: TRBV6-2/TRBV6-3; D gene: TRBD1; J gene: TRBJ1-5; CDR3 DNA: TGTGCCAGCAGCCCTAGGATTTTACGACAGGGGAATCAGCCCCAGCATTTT; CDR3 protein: CASSPRILRQGNQPQHF
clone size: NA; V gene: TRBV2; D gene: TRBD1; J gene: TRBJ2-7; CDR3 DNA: TGTGCCAGCACCCGGCAGGGGGCGGGTTACGAGCAGTACTTC; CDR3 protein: CASTRQGAGYEQYF